The 29 T cell receptor beta chains in this list originate from one sample, sequenced in a study of somatic mutations in cytotoxic T cells in rheumatoid arthritis. Sequencing was performed with immunoSEQ multiplex PCR; in TCRdb, only in-frame clones are kept and a portion is missing. The table shows some 19,000 clones, with around 81% occurring only once. The source material was CD8+ T cells sorted from blood. Receptor source: a young man with rheumatoid arthritis.

J is TRBJ1-1 and V is TRBV6-5; TRBD1 aligns across 7 bases. There are 14 residues in the CDR3. Germline V lookup: CDR1 MNHEY, CDR2 SVGAGI. Losses at the gene ends were 6 bases for V and 1 base for J; bases not matched to a gene: 5. CDR3 loop: CASRKGQTNTEAFF. The CDR3 coding sequence is TGTGCCAGCAGGAAGGGACAGACGAACACTGAAGCTTTCTTT.

This sequence joins TRBV11-2 and TRBJ2-5; 10 bases fit TRBD2. J gave up 2 bases and V 0 bases, and 9 bases lay outside the gene matches. This CDR3 spans 18 amino acids. Germline V gene data show CDR1 as SGHAT and CDR2 as FQNNGV. The CDR3 region is CASSLDWGSGGLQETQYF. The CDR3 DNA follows: TGTGCCAGCAGCTTAGATTGGGGTAGCGGGGGGTTACAAGAGACCCAGTACTTC.

The DNA for the CDR3 is TGTGCCAGCAGTTCCCTAAGGGAGCGGACCTACAATGAGCAGTTCTTC. Encoded protein: CASSSLRERTYNEQFF. V gene TRBV28 combines with J gene TRBJ2-1, with D perhaps TRBD2 (5 bases). The V and J ends lost 4 bases and 2 bases respectively, with 15 bases between them. The CDR3 spans 16 residues. The V gene's germline CDR1 is MDHEN and CDR2 SYDVKM.

The V and J genes are TRBV7-9 and TRBJ2-6; weak D call: TRBD2 (6 bases). V gave up 7 bases and J gave up 3 bases, with 25 bases separating them. This CDR3 is 19 amino acids long. The germline gives CDR1 SEHNR, CDR2 FQNEAQ (reference sequence). The DNA for the CDR3 is TGTGCCAGCATCCCGGCGGACACGGGAGTCTCTGATGGGGCCAACGTCCTGACTTTC. Translated: CASIPADTGVSDGANVLTF.

The J gene is TRBJ1-5, the V gene TRBV28; no clear D gene. The V end lost 3 bases, the J end lost 6 bases, and 15 bases lay between the germline ends. CDR1 is MDHEN and CDR2 is SYDVKM in the germline V gene. The CDR3 has 15 amino acids. CDR3 loop: CASSFMAPRFQPQHF. The CDR3 region has the DNA TGTGCCAGCAGTTTCATGGCCCCCCGATTTCAGCCCCAGCATTTT.

Regarding this clone: This likely comes from a read error, as the CDR3 has no conserved phenylalanine or tryptophan at its end. The rearrangement joins TRBV28 to TRBJ1-2, with a weak D call TRBD1 (5 bases). CDR3 length: 15 amino acids. V lost 7 bases to trimming and J lost 8 bases, with 23 bases between them. Germline values: CDR1 MDHEN, CDR2 SYDVKM. CDR3 DNA sequence: TGTGCCAGCATCCCTTCTGCCGGGGCTCTGGACGGCTACACCCTC. Its protein is CASIPSAGALDGYTL.

The chain links TRBV25-1 to TRBJ1-5; D remains unclear. The germline CDR1 and CDR2 sequences are MGHDK and SYGVNS. This CDR3 spans 13 amino acids. Trimming cost V 2 bases and J 4 bases, with 6 bases left between them. This CDR3 is CASSEGGNQPQHF. CDR3 sequence (DNA): TGTGCCAGCAGTGAAGGAGGTAATCAGCCCCAGCATTTT. The variable domain in full, completed from reference TRBV25-1 and TRBJ1-5, reads EADIYQTPRYLVIGTGKKITLECSQTMGHDKMYWYQQDPGMELHLIHYSYGVNSTEKGDLSSESTVSRIRTEHFPLTLESARPSHTSQYLCASSEGGNQPQHFGDGTRLSIL.

The count of this clone is one. The chain carries TRBV9 and TRBJ1-2, with D perhaps matching TRBD1 (5 bases). The CDR3 loop spans 14 amino acids. CDR1 SGDLS and CDR2 YYNGEE come from the germline V gene. V lost 6 bases and J 5 bases, leaving 17 bases between the germline ends. CDR3 bases: TGTGCCAGCACCCCAGGGTGGGGTCATTATGGCTACACCTTC. Protein: CASTPGWGHYGYTF. The full variable domain, completed using reference TRBV9 and TRBJ1-2, is DSGVTQTPKHLITATGQRVTLRCSPRSGDLSVYWYQQSLDQGLQFLIQYYNGEERAKGNILERFSAQQFPDLHSELNLSSLELGDSALYFCASTPGWGHYGYTFGSGTRLTVV.

The chain employs TRBV5-8 and TRBJ2-7; 7 nucleotides align to TRBD1. V was clipped by 3 bases and J by 6 bases; unmatched bases: 6. Germline values: CDR1 SGHTS, CDR2 YDEGEE. The CDR3 totals 13 residues. In DNA, the CDR3 is TGTGCCAGCAGCTATGGGACAGATGTCGAGCAGTACTTC. Its protein is CASSYGTDVEQYF.

The V and J genes are TRBV4-3 and TRBJ2-1, with D possibly TRBD1 on 6 matching bases. Between the trimmed V and J ends, which lost 3 bases and 0 bases, there was a span of 15 bases. Germline-derived CDR1 and CDR2 are LGHNA and YSLEER. The CDR3 extends over 17 amino acids. In DNA form, the CDR3 reads TGCGCCAGCAGCCAGCAGAGCCGAGGGGGCTCCTACAATGAGCAGTTCTTC. Translation gives CASSQQSRGGSYNEQFF.

This chain uses TRBV11-1 with TRBJ2-1; D is perhaps TRBD1 (7 bases). Germline lookup yields CDR1 SGHAT and CDR2 FQDESV (reference sequence). Deletions cut 7 bases from V and 1 base from J, with 26 bases between. This CDR3 is 19 amino acids long. The DNA of the CDR3 is TGTGCCAGCACCCAGGGGGGCAGGGGGATACGTCGGTCCTACAATGAGCAGTTCTTC. This gives the protein CASTQGGRGIRRSYNEQFF.

This clone was observed a handful of times. The chain is built from TRBV7-9 and TRBJ1-1; D may be TRBD1 (5 bases). The length of the CDR3 is 13 residues. The germline gives CDR1 SEHNR, CDR2 FQNEAQ (reference sequence). V was trimmed by 6 bases and J by 8 bases, leaving 16 bases between them. CDR3 sequence reads: CASREQATPEAFF. The CDR3 DNA is TGTGCCAGCAGAGAACAGGCCACTCCCGAAGCTTTCTTT.

V is TRBV5-6 and J is TRBJ2-7; D could derive from TRBD1 or TRBD2 (5 bases each). The CDR3 is made up of 14 amino acids. V was clipped by 4 bases and J by 1 base, with 12 bases between them. Germline CDR1 reads SGHDT; CDR2 reads YYEEEE. The CDR3 loop reads CASSLGVTSYEQYF. CDR3 in DNA: TGTGCCAGCAGCCTGGGGGTGACGTCCTACGAGCAGTACTTC.

J is TRBJ2-1 and V is TRBV5-6; the D gene could be TRBD1 or TRBD2 (5 bases each). V was shortened by 1 base and J by 10 bases, with 12 bases between the two germline ends. The CDR3 is made up of 13 amino acids. The germline V gene encodes CDR1 SGHDT and CDR2 YYEEEE. As DNA, the CDR3 is TGTGCCAGCAGCTTGATGGGACGGACAGAGCAGTTCTTC. Translated, it gives CASSLMGRTEQFF.

The chain employs TRBV2 and TRBJ2-1, with 14 bases fitting TRBD2. The CDR3 covers 19 residues. The ends lost 9 bases at V and 1 base at J; junction bases unmatched: 14. Germline CDR1 is SNHLY and CDR2 is FYNNEI. CDR3 residues: CARGLETSGGAWSYNEQFF. The CDR3 nucleotides read TGTGCCAGAGGACTGGAGACTAGCGGGGGGGCTTGGTCCTACAATGAGCAGTTCTTC.

V and J are TRBV5-4 and TRBJ1-2; maybe TRBD1 (6 bases). Per the germline V gene, CDR1 is SGHNT and CDR2 is YYREEE (reference sequence). This CDR3 has 12 amino acids. Trimming removed 5 bases at V and 4 bases at J, with 9 bases between. CDR3 loop: CASRGGSYGYTF. CDR3 DNA: TGTGCCAGCAGAGGGGGGAGCTATGGCTACACCTTC.

V is TRBV27 and J is TRBJ1-1; D gene uncertain. V lost 2 bases to trimming and J lost 2 bases, with 6 bases between them. In germline, CDR1 is MNHEY, CDR2 SMNVEV (reference sequence). The CDR3 is 13 amino acids. The CDR3 DNA reads as TGTGCCAGCAGTTTAGGCGGAAACACTGAAGCTTTCTTT. The encoded protein is CASSLGGNTEAFF.

This chain connects TRBV6-4 to TRBJ2-2, with a possible D match to TRBD2 (5 bases). The CDR3 is 17 amino acids. Germline lookup yields CDR1 MRHNA and CDR2 SNTAGT. V dropped 6 bases and J dropped 0 bases, with 17 bases sitting between them. The CDR3 DNA reads as TGTGCCAGCAGGATCGCAAGGTGGGAGACGAACACCGGGGAGCTGTTTTTT. Amino acid sequence: CASRIARWETNTGELFF.

The chain combines TRBV29-1 with TRBJ2-5, with D maybe TRBD1 (6 bases). This CDR3 comprises 16 residues. V lost 1 base and J lost 0, with 15 bases in between. Germline CDR1 and CDR2: SQVTM and ANQGSEA. CDR3 in amino acids: CSVEGAPDSYQETQYF. CDR3 nucleotides: TGCAGCGTTGAAGGAGCCCCGGACAGCTACCAAGAGACCCAGTACTTC.

The rearrangement links TRBV9 to TRBJ1-4, with D perhaps TRBD1 (6 bases). Trimming left V 0 bases short and J 6 bases short, with 9 bases between. CDR1 SGDLS and CDR2 YYNGEE come from the germline V gene. The CDR3 covers 14 residues. The CDR3 region has the DNA TGTGCCAGCAGCGTAGGCGGGGGCGATGAAAAACTGTTTTTT. This encodes CASSVGGGDEKLFF.

This chain uses TRBV7-9 with TRBJ2-1; a weak D match, TRBD1 (5 bases). The CDR3 totals 15 residues. V lost 0 bases, J lost 6 bases, and 12 bases lay in between. Germline V gene data show CDR1 as SEHNR and CDR2 as FQNEAQ (reference sequence). The DNA of the CDR3 is TGTGCCAGCAGCTTAGCTGGGGCCCCCTCCAATGAGCAGTTCTTC. Amino acid sequence: CASSLAGAPSNEQFF.

This chain links TRBV6-5 with TRBJ1-1, with D possibly being TRBD1 (6 bases). V was cut by 6 bases and J by 7 bases, with 12 bases left in between. Per the germline V gene, CDR1 is MNHEY and CDR2 is SVGAGI. The CDR3 covers 12 residues. CDR3: CASRKQGLEAFF. The CDR3 region has the DNA TGTGCCAGCAGGAAACAGGGCCTTGAAGCTTTCTTT.

The chain couples TRBV7-9 to TRBJ2-1, with 9 bases that match TRBD2. J was trimmed by 7 bases and V by 1 base; bases with no gene match: 11. In germline, CDR1 is SEHNR, CDR2 FQNEAQ (reference sequence). This CDR3 is built from 17 residues. For the CDR3, the DNA is TGTGCCAGCAGCTTAGGACCTCAACTAGCGGGTCAAAATGAGCAGTTCTTC. Translating gives CASSLGPQLAGQNEQFF.

This sequence joins TRBV28 and TRBJ1-2, with 8 bases that match TRBD1. The length of the CDR3 is 16 residues. Germline CDR1 reads MDHEN; CDR2 reads SYDVKM. V gave up 2 bases and J gave up 1 base; unmatched junction bases: 6. For the CDR3, the DNA is TGTGCCAGCAGTTTAACCCGGGACAGGTTTAACTATGGCTACACCTTC. Residues: CASSLTRDRFNYGYTF.

The V gene is TRBV7-9, the J gene TRBJ2-1; tentatively, D is TRBD1 (6 bases). CDR1 SEHNR and CDR2 FQNEAQ come from the germline V gene (reference sequence). The CDR3 has 15 amino acids. Trimming took off 1 base at V and 9 bases at J, with 16 bases between the two ends. The CDR3 nucleotides read TGTGCCAGCAGCTTAGGGGGGCGGGCTCTTACTGAGCAGTTCTTC. This gives the protein CASSLGGRALTEQFF.

V is TRBV27 and J is TRBJ1-3; D is unresolved. CDR1 MNHEY and CDR2 SMNVEV come from the germline V gene (reference sequence). The CDR3 loop spans 16 amino acids. V was shortened by 6 bases and J by 4 bases, with 19 bases between the two germline ends. The CDR3 DNA is TGTGCCAGCAGCCAGGCTTCGGTAGGGAACGGAAACACCATATATTTT. This sequence encodes CASSQASVGNGNTIYF.

The chain couples TRBV28 to TRBJ2-1; D possibly corresponds to TRBD1 (6 bases). V lost 6 bases to trimming and J lost 8 bases, with 17 bases between them. The CDR3 is 14 residues long. Germline CDR1 is MDHEN and CDR2 is SYDVKM. The CDR3 DNA sequence: TGTGCCAGCAGGCCCGTTTGGGGGCGGGATGAGCAGTTCTTC. Protein sequence: CASRPVWGRDEQFF.

This chain connects TRBV28 to TRBJ2-5; 11 bases fit TRBD2. The germline V gene has CDR1 MDHEN and CDR2 SYDVKM. V was pared by 3 bases and J by 0 bases, with 9 bases of the junction left unmatched. The CDR3 is 18 residues long. For the CDR3, the DNA is TGTGCCAGCAGTTTCCCGCTAGCGGGGGGCACGTACCAAGAGACCCAGTACTTC. Residues: CASSFPLAGGTYQETQYF.

V is TRBV28 and J is TRBJ1-5; D uncertain. Trimming shortened V by 5 bases and J by 0 bases, and 5 bases separated the two germline ends. The length of the CDR3 is 13 residues. CDR1 is MDHEN and CDR2 is SYDVKM in the germline V gene. This CDR3 reads CASSPNSNQPQHF. As DNA, the CDR3 is TGTGCCAGCAGTCCGAATAGCAATCAGCCCCAGCATTTT.